The 10 T cell receptor beta chains presented below share a single source sample, sequenced in a study of blood T cell repertoires in COVID-19. TCRdb's table, derived via immunoSEQ multiplex PCR, lists solely in-frame clones and lacks some. The sample yields some 240,000 clones, roughly 76% seen once. Sequenced material: peripheral blood. All receptors come from an elderly woman with COVID-19, enrolled during active disease.

This rearrangement joins TRBV5-6 to TRBJ1-4; TRBD1 agrees at 9 bases. J lost 7 bases, V lost 3 bases, and 7 bases had no gene match. The CDR3 spans 15 residues. CDR1 is SGHDT and CDR2 is YYEEEE in the germline V gene. CDR3 DNA: TGTGCCAGCAGCTCATCGGACAGGGGCCCTGAAAAACTGTTTTTT. Encoded protein: CASSSSDRGPEKLFF.

The gene calls are TRBV7-9 and TRBJ1-1; 7 positions match TRBD1. The germline V gene encodes CDR1 SEHNR and CDR2 FQNEAQ (reference sequence). The CDR3 runs 16 residues. Trimming removed 3 bases from V and 0 bases from J; junction bases left unmatched: 7. CDR3 sequence: CASSLGQNLMNTEAFF. The CDR3 nucleotides read TGTGCCAGCAGCTTGGGACAGAACCTTATGAACACTGAAGCTTTCTTT.

The chain couples TRBV2 to TRBJ2-1; TRBD2 agrees at 10 bases. CDR3 length equals 14 residues. J gave up 15 bases and V 6 bases, and 14 bases lay outside the gene matches. CDR1 is SNHLY and CDR2 is FYNNEI in the germline V gene. The CDR3 loop is CASRKREGHETAFF. The DNA for the CDR3 is TGTGCCAGCAGAAAGCGGGAGGGACACGAGACGGCGTTCTTC. The full variable domain, its missing parts supplied by reference TRBV2 and TRBJ2-1, is EPEVTQTPSHQVTQMGQEVILRCVPISNHLYFYWYRQILGQKVEFLVSFYNNEISEKSEIFDDQFSVERPDGSNFTLKIRSTKLEDSAMYFCASRKREGHETAFFGPGTRLTVL.

CDR3 nucleotides: TGTGCCAGTAGTTCCGGGTTTAATCAGCCCCAGCATTTT. Residues: CASSSGFNQPQHF. The J gene is TRBJ1-5, the V gene TRBV19; D call uncertain. Trimming took off 5 bases at V and 4 bases at J, with 9 bases between the two ends. The CDR3 is 13 residues long. CDR1 and CDR2 (germline): LNHDA, SQIVND (reference sequence).

This clone is a singleton in its sample. The chain carries TRBV30 and TRBJ1-2, with D perhaps matching TRBD1 (6 bases). Germline values: CDR1 GTSNPN, CDR2 SVGIG (reference sequence). The CDR3 sequence is 13 residues long. V gave up 3 bases and J gave up 8 bases, with 16 bases separating them. CDR3 sequence reads: CAWRAGVLRGYTF. The CDR3 region has the DNA TGTGCCTGGAGGGCAGGGGTCCTTCGGGGCTACACCTTC.

This clone appeared once. V usage is TRBV5-1 and J usage is TRBJ2-5, with 8 positions matching TRBD1. The CDR3 is 15 residues long. Germline V gives CDR1 SGHRS, CDR2 YFSETQ. J was trimmed by 5 bases and V by 0 bases; bases with no gene match: 6. CDR3 nucleotide sequence: TGCGCCAGCAGCTTGGGACAGGGGTCGGTCGAGACCCAGTACTTC. This gives the protein CASSLGQGSVETQYF.

This clone was counted a single time. The chain carries TRBV10-3 and TRBJ2-7, with a weak D call TRBD2 (7 bases). The germline V gene has CDR1 ENHRY and CDR2 SYGVKD. The CDR3 runs 15 residues. The germline V and J ends were trimmed by 4 bases and 6 bases, with 19 bases remaining between them. The CDR3 DNA follows: TGTGCCATCAGTGGGGGGGGCCCGCCCATGGGCGAGCAGTACTTC. It is translated as CAISGGGPPMGEQYF.

The genes are TRBV4-1 and TRBJ1-2; D is ambiguous. This CDR3 is built from 13 residues. Per the germline V gene, CDR1 is MGHRA and CDR2 is YSYEKL. Trimming left V 0 bases short and J 8 bases short, with 10 bases between. The CDR3, as DNA: TGCGCCAGCAGCCAAGAGACACGTGGGGGCTACACCTTC. Translated: CASSQETRGGYTF.

V is TRBV30 and J is TRBJ2-7, with 10 bases fitting TRBD1. Unmatched junction bases numbered 5, after V lost 4 bases and J lost 5 bases. CDR3 length equals 13 residues. CDR1 is GTSNPN, CDR2 SVGIG, per germline (reference sequence). The CDR3 nucleotides are TGTGCCTGGACAGGGGACAGGGGCGACGAGCAGTACTTC. Its protein is CAWTGDRGDEQYF.

This chain connects TRBV7-8 to TRBJ1-5; 7 positions agree with TRBD1. The ends lost 2 bases at V and 0 bases at J; junction bases unmatched: 16. Germline loops: CDR1 SGHVS, CDR2 FQNEAQ. The CDR3 contains 20 residues. CDR3 coding DNA: TGTGCCAGCAGCTTACCCCGGACAGGAGGGGGGAACCCTAGCAATCAGCCCCAGCATTTT. Residues: CASSLPRTGGGNPSNQPQHF.